This TCR beta chain was identified during a study of blood T cells in healthy people across ages. The CDR3 has 14 amino acids. Germline CDR1 KGHDR, CDR2 SFDVKD. V was pared by 5 bases and J by 8 bases, with 14 bases between. A second PCR, run for about 7 to 12 cycles, used a sample-barcoded 5' primer plus a J-beta primer mix. TCRdb recomputed calls from the 5' RACE reads with MiXCR, one row per CDR3 protein. The sample includes 500,000 to 700,000 distinct CDR3 sequences, about 30% of them seen just once. This clonotype has only a few counts. This TCR came from an elderly woman in good health. Sequenced sample: blood. The genes are TRBV24-1 and TRBJ2-2; D might be TRBD1 (6 bases). In nucleotides, the CDR3 is TGTGCCACCAGTGCCAACAGGGATGAAGGGGAGCTGTTTTTT. Protein sequence: CATSANRDEGELFF.